The entry below describes one T cell receptor beta chain. The data were obtained in a study of blood T cell repertoires in COVID-19. Study details: Both acute and convalescent COVID-19 samples were obtained from the United States, Italy and Spain. Sources were T cells, B-cell-depleted T cells, or PBMCs; the material itself was cDNA or gDNA.

Authors' processing steps: The authors estimated nucleated cell counts from reference gene primer amplification. The repertoire was sequenced with immunoSEQ multiplex PCR; TCRdb's copy has only in-frame clones and lacks some. The DNA was the basis for D and trimming; V, J and clone size are from that table. This table holds about 110,000 clones, approximately 82% found once. The source is an elderly woman with active or convalescent COVID-19. Sequences were obtained from peripheral blood.

CDR3 bases: TGCGCCAGCAGCTTGGCCGCCCTGACAGGGGGAATCGAGCAGTACTTC. It codes for CASSLAALTGGIEQYF. The V call is TRBV5-1, the J call TRBJ2-7; 9 bases line up with TRBD1. The CDR3 contains 16 residues. From germline, CDR1 is SGHRS and CDR2 YFSETQ. With V trimmed by 0 bases and J by 6 bases, 10 bases remained unmatched.